The T cell receptor beta chain described here comes from a study of CD8+ T cells in alopecia areata. Study background: Patients remained on tofacitinib for 6 to 18 months and then went 6 months without it.

This clone was seen many times. Sample treatment: oral pan-JAK inhibitor, 5-10 mg twice daily. CD4+ and CD8+ T cells were sorted from PBMCs stained for CD3, CD4 and CD8. The sequencing template was cDNA reverse transcribed from extracted RNA. The protocol was immunoSEQ multiplex PCR, while the TCRdb copy is restricted to in-frame clones and leaves out a portion. The sample contains approximately 210,000 clones, roughly two fifths of which appear only once. CDR1 and CDR2 (germline): SGHVS, FQNEAQ. V dropped 1 base and J dropped 2 bases, with 3 bases sitting between them. The CDR3 consists of 14 residues.

The sample was CD4+ T cells sorted from blood, taken at roughly week 38, from a patient treated with tofacitinib. The chain uses TRBV7-8 and TRBJ2-6; unclear D gene. The clonotype originates from a human donor with alopecia areata. The CDR3 DNA reads as TGTGCCAGCAGCTTAGTCCCTGGGGCCAACGTCCTGACTTTC. Amino acid sequence: CASSLVPGANVLTF.